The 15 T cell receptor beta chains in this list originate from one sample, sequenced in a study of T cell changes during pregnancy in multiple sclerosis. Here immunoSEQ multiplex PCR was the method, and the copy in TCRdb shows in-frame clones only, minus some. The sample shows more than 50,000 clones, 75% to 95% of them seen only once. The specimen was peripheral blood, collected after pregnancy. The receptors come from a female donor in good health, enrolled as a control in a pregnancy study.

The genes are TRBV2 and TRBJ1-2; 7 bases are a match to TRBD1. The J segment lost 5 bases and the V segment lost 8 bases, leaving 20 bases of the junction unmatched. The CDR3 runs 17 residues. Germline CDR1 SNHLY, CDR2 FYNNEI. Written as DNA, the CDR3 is TGTGCCAGCGTCCTACACCTGACAGGGAGCGGAGGATATGGCTACACCTTC. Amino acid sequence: CASVLHLTGSGGYGYTF.

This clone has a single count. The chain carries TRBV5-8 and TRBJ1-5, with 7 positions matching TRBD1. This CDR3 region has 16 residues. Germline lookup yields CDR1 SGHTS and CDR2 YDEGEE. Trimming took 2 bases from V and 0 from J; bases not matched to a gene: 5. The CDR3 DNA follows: TGTGCCAGCAGCTTATACAGGGGAAATAGCAATCAGCCCCAGCATTTT. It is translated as CASSLYRGNSNQPQHF.

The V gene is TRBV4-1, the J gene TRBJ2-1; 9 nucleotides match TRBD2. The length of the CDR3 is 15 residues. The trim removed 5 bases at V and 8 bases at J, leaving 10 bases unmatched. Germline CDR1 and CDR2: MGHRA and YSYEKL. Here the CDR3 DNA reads TGCGCCAGCAGCTCTCGACTAGCGGTGGGGGATGAGCAGTTCTTC. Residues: CASSSRLAVGDEQFF.

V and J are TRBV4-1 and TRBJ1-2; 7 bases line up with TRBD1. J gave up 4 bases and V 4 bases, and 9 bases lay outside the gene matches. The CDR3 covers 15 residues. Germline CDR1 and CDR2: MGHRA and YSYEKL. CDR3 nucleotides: TGCGCCAGCAGCCTCAAAGGGGGCGAAGGCTATGGCTACACCTTC. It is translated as CASSLKGGEGYGYTF.

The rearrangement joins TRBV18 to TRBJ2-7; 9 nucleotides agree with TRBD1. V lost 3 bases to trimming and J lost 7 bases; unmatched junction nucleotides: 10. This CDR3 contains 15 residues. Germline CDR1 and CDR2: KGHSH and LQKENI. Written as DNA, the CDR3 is TGTGCCAGCTCACCTAACACAGGGGGCCCGGCAGAGCAGTACTTC. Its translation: CASSPNTGGPAEQYF. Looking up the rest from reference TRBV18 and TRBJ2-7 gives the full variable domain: NAGVMQNPRHLVRRRGQEARLRCSPMKGHSHVYWYRQLPEEGLKFMVYLQKENIIDESGMPKERFSAEFPKEGPSILRIQQVVRGDSAAYFCASSPNTGGPAEQYFGPGTRLTVT.

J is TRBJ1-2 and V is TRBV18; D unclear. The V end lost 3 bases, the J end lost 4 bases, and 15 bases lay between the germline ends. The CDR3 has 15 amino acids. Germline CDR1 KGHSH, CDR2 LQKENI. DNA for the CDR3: TGTGCCAGCTCACCGGACCCAGGAGGTGGCTATGGCTACACCTTC. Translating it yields CASSPDPGGGYGYTF.

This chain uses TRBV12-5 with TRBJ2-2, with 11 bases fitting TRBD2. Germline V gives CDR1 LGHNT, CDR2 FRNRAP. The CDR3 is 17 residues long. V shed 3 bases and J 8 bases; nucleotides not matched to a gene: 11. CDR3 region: CASGFWGLAAPGGELFF. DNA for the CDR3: TGTGCTAGTGGTTTTTGGGGACTAGCGGCCCCCGGAGGGGAGCTGTTTTTT.

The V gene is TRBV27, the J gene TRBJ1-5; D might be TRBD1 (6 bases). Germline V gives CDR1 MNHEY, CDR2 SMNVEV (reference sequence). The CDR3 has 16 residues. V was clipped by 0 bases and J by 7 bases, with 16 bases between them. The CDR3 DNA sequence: TGTGCCAGCAGTTTATCGCGGCAGGGGCTAAGGCAGCCCCAGCATTTT. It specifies CASSLSRQGLRQPQHF.

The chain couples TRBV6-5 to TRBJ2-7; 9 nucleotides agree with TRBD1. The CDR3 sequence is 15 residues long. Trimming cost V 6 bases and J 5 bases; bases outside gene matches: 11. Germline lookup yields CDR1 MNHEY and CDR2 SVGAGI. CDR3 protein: CASRGVPGQGHEQYF. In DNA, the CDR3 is TGTGCCAGCAGGGGGGTCCCGGGACAGGGCCACGAGCAGTACTTC.

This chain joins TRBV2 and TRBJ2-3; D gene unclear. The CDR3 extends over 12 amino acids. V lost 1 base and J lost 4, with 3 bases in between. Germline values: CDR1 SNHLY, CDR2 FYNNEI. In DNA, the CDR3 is TGTGCCAGCAGTGAAGACTCAGATACGCAGTATTTT. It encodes CASSEDSDTQYF. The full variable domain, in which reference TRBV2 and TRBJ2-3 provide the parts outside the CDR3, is EPEVTQTPSHQVTQMGQEVILRCVPISNHLYFYWYRQILGQKVEFLVSFYNNEISEKSEIFDDQFSVERPDGSNFTLKIRSTKLEDSAMYFCASSEDSDTQYFGPGTRLTVL.

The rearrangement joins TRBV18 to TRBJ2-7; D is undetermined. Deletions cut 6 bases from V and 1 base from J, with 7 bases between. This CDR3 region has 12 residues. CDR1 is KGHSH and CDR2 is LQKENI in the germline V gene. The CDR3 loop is CASSPESYEQYF. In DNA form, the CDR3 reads TGTGCCAGCTCTCCCGAGTCCTACGAGCAGTACTTC.

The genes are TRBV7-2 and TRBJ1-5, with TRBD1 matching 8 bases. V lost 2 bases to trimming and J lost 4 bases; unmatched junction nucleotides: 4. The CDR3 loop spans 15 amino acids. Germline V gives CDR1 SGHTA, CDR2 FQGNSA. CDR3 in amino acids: CASSLMGQVNQPQHF. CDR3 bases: TGTGCCAGCAGCTTAATGGGACAGGTTAATCAGCCCCAGCATTTT.

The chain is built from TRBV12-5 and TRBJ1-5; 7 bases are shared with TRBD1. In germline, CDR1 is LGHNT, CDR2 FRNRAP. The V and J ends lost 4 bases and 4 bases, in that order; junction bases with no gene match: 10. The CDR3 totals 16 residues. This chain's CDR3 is CASGSRTGEGNQPQHF. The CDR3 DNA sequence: TGTGCTAGTGGTTCCCGGACAGGAGAGGGAAATCAGCCCCAGCATTTT.

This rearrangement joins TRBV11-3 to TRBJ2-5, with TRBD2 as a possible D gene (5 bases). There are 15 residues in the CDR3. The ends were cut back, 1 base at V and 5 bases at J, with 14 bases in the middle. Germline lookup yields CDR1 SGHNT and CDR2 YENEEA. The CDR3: CASSLGRSSRETQYF. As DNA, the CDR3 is TGTGCCAGCAGCTTAGGACGTTCTAGCAGGGAGACCCAGTACTTC.

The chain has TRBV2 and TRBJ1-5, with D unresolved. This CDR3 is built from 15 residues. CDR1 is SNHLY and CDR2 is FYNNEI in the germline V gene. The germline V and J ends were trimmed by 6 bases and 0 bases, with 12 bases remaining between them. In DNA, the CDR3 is TGTGCCAGCAGAGACCGGACTGGTAGCAATCAGCCCCAGCATTTT. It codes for CASRDRTGSNQPQHF.